One sample yielded the 21 T cell receptor beta chains listed below, sequenced in a study of vaccination and CD4 T cells after COVID-19. The Oncomine TCR Beta short-read assay sequenced DNA from cultured CD4+ T cells. A single record per CDR3 protein comes from TCRdb applying MiXCR to the PCR reads. The repertoire consists of roughly 3,000 distinct CDR3 sequences, with around 31% occurring once and the leading ten covering around 64%. These receptors are not linked to any known antigen. Treatment described: approximately nine-day PBMC culture with coronavirus spike peptide pools or control peptides (ViraFEST assay). The sample in question was CD4+ T cells from blood, cultured in vitro, obtained after SARS-CoV-2 vaccination. The receptors here all came from a human donor who had recovered from COVID-19.

This chain uses TRBV27 with TRBJ1-1; D may be TRBD1 (5 bases). Germline CDR1 is MNHEY and CDR2 is SMNVEV (reference sequence). The CDR3 consists of 16 residues. V was pared by 3 bases and J by 3 bases, with 17 bases between. The CDR3 sequence is CASSLGGGFRDTEAFF. CDR3 sequence (DNA): TGTGCCAGCAGTTTGGGTGGGGGGTTTCGGGACACTGAAGCTTTCTTT.

Relative to its sample, this clonotype is large. The J gene is TRBJ2-1, the V gene TRBV6-6, with 11 bases lining up with TRBD2. J was trimmed by 7 bases and V by 10 bases; bases with no gene match: 18. The germline gives CDR1 MNHNY, CDR2 SVGAGI (reference sequence). The CDR3 spans 17 residues. For the CDR3, the DNA is TGTGCCACTCGATATTGGCCCGTGACTAGCGGGAAGAATGAGCAGTTCTTC. Translation gives CATRYWPVTSGKNEQFF.

Written as DNA, the CDR3 is TGCAGCGTGGGCCCTCACCTGCGTCCGGGGGAGACCCAGTACTTC. Its protein product is CSVGPHLRPGETQYF. The chain links TRBV29-1 to TRBJ2-5; weak D call: TRBD2 (5 bases). The CDR3 is 15 residues long. Deletions cut 6 bases from V and 5 bases from J, with 22 bases between. The V gene's germline CDR1 is SQVTM and CDR2 ANQGSEA.

This clonotype appeared a few times. The CDR3 bases are TGTGCCAGCAGTGACAGAATCAGGACAGGGAAGGCTTTCTTT. Translation: CASSDRIRTGKAFF. J is TRBJ1-1 and V is TRBV6-2 or TRBV6-3; 8 positions match TRBD1. The V and J ends lost 5 bases and 11 bases, in that order; junction bases with no gene match: 13. The germline V gene encodes CDR1 MNHEY and CDR2 SVGEGT. CDR3 length: 14 residues.

This clonotype is categorized as medium-sized. The V gene is TRBV6-1, the J gene TRBJ1-6, with D maybe TRBD1 (5 bases). The CDR3 totals 15 residues. V lost 8 bases to trimming and J lost 6 bases, with 17 bases between them. Germline V lookup: CDR1 MNHNS, CDR2 SASEGT. In nucleotides, the CDR3 is TGTGCCAGCGGAAGGGGTTCGGCTGGTAATTCACCCCTCCACTTT. It specifies CASGRGSAGNSPLHF.

The chain employs TRBV6-2 or TRBV6-3 and TRBJ2-7, with no clear D. Trimming cost V 6 bases and J 3 bases, with 12 bases left between them. Germline CDR1 is MNHEY and CDR2 is SVGEGT. This CDR3 is 13 amino acids long. In nucleotides, the CDR3 is TGTGCCAGCAGAGAGAACCAGCACTACGAGCAGTACTTC. Its protein is CASRENQHYEQYF.

V usage is TRBV6-2 or TRBV6-3 and J usage is TRBJ2-3; D is perhaps TRBD1 or TRBD2 (6 bases each). The CDR3 extends over 15 amino acids. Germline V gene sequence: CDR1 MNHEY, CDR2 SVGEGT. The V gene lost 8 bases and the J gene lost 4 bases, with 19 bases spanning the gap. In DNA, the CDR3 is TGTGCCAGCGAATTAAGGGGGGTGGAGGCAGATACGCAGTATTTT. Encoded protein: CASELRGVEADTQYF.

This clonotype is labeled as medium-sized. This rearrangement joins TRBV7-3 to TRBJ2-5; TRBD2 agrees at 8 bases. This CDR3 is 15 amino acids long. From germline, CDR1 is SGHTA and CDR2 FQGTGA. The trim removed 2 bases at V and 4 bases at J, leaving 6 bases unmatched. In DNA form, the CDR3 reads TGTGCCAGCAGCTTAGGATCCGGGGGGGGAGAGACCCAGTACTTC. This encodes CASSLGSGGGETQYF.

The chain couples TRBV28 to TRBJ1-2; D is perhaps TRBD1 (6 bases). The CDR3 runs to 13 residues. The germline CDR1 and CDR2 sequences are MDHEN and SYDVKM. V was clipped by 5 bases and J by 2 bases, with 9 bases between them. The CDR3 reads CASSGGQNYGYTF. The CDR3, as DNA: TGTGCCAGCAGTGGCGGACAGAACTATGGCTACACCTTC.

This clonotype is judged medium-sized (0.01 to 0.1%). This chain links TRBV7-9 with TRBJ1-1; D remains unclear. The germline V gene encodes CDR1 SEHNR and CDR2 FQNEAQ (reference sequence). V lost 2 bases and J lost 1, with 5 bases in between. The CDR3 loop spans 13 amino acids. CDR3 sequence: CASSLRENTEAFF. The CDR3 DNA sequence: TGTGCCAGCAGCTTAAGGGAGAACACTGAAGCTTTCTTT.

The chain couples TRBV7-2 to TRBJ1-5; no definite D call. The V gene's germline CDR1 is SGHTA and CDR2 FQGNSA. The CDR3 runs to 14 residues. The ends were cut back, 10 bases at V and 3 bases at J, with 16 bases in the middle. CDR3 region: CAIQQAGINQPQHF. In DNA, the CDR3 is TGTGCCATTCAGCAGGCCGGAATCAATCAGCCCCAGCATTTT.

This clonotype is classed as medium-sized. This chain connects TRBV7-2 to TRBJ1-2; D gene unclear. V shed 5 bases and J shed 4 bases, with 8 bases lying between them. The CDR3 is 12 residues long. Germline values: CDR1 SGHTA, CDR2 FQGNSA. The CDR3 nucleotides read TGTGCCAGCAGCCGAACGACCTATGGCTACACCTTC. Translating gives CASSRTTYGYTF.

This clonotype was seen repeatedly, ten times or more. The chain combines TRBV20-1 with TRBJ1-2, with D maybe TRBD1 (5 bases). The CDR3 totals 12 residues. V was clipped by 5 bases and J by 2 bases, with 9 bases between them. In germline, CDR1 is DFQATT, CDR2 SNEGSKA (reference sequence). CDR3 nucleotides: TGCAGTGCTCCCCGGGGGAACTATGGCTACACCTTC. Translating it yields CSAPRGNYGYTF.

There are a few counts of this clonotype. The chain couples TRBV20-1 to TRBJ1-1; D is ambiguous. From germline, CDR1 is DFQATT and CDR2 SNEGSKA (reference sequence). Trimming left V 0 bases short and J 3 bases short, with 14 bases between. The CDR3 spans 15 residues. The CDR3 nucleotides are TGCAGTGCTAGAGATCCTCGAAGATCGCACACTGAAGCTTTCTTT. It yields the protein CSARDPRRSHTEAFF.

The chain combines TRBV20-1 with TRBJ2-5; 9 bases are a match to TRBD1. Germline lookup yields CDR1 DFQATT and CDR2 SNEGSKA (reference sequence). This CDR3 spans 16 amino acids. V lost 3 bases to trimming and J lost 4 bases; unmatched junction nucleotides: 12. CDR3 nucleotide sequence: TGCAGTGCTAGGTCTCCGGGACAGGGTGGAGGAGAGACCCAGTACTTC. This gives the protein CSARSPGQGGGETQYF.

J is TRBJ2-7 and V is TRBV4-1; D unclear. V was cut by 0 bases and J by 0 bases, with 12 bases left in between. The CDR3 is made up of 16 amino acids. The germline V gene encodes CDR1 MGHRA and CDR2 YSYEKL. The CDR3 sequence: CASSQEPQSHSYEQYF. The DNA for the CDR3 is TGCGCCAGCAGCCAAGAGCCACAGTCCCACTCCTACGAGCAGTACTTC.

This chain connects TRBV6-1 to TRBJ2-1; D is ambiguous. Germline V gives CDR1 MNHNS, CDR2 SASEGT. V was trimmed by 6 bases and J by 9 bases, leaving 15 bases between them. The CDR3 is 13 amino acids. The CDR3 DNA reads as TGTGCCAGCAGGTCCTACCCCCGAGGTGAGCAGTTCTTC. It translates to CASRSYPRGEQFF.

A few counts support this clonotype. The gene calls are TRBV7-9 and TRBJ2-1, with D possibly called TRBD1 or TRBD2 (5 bases each). Germline values: CDR1 SEHNR, CDR2 FQNEAQ (reference sequence). This CDR3 region has 15 residues. The V gene lost 5 bases and the J gene lost 2 bases, with 13 bases spanning the gap. The CDR3 sequence: CASSIPGRTYNEQFF. CDR3 bases: TGTGCCAGCAGCATCCCGGGACGGACCTACAATGAGCAGTTCTTC.

The J gene is TRBJ2-1, the V gene TRBV20-1; 13 bases match TRBD2. The germline gives CDR1 DFQATT, CDR2 SNEGSKA (reference sequence). There are 16 residues in the CDR3. The trim removed 3 bases at V and 9 bases at J, leaving 11 bases unmatched. The CDR3 spells CSARGGLAGVFGEQFF. Written as DNA, the CDR3 is TGCAGTGCTAGGGGAGGACTAGCGGGAGTGTTTGGTGAGCAGTTCTTC.

The count of this clonotype is one. This may be a read error: a much more frequent sequence differs by one nucleotide. The gene calls are TRBV28 and TRBJ1-1; 8 nucleotides match TRBD1. Germline V gives CDR1 MDHEN, CDR2 SYDVKM. CDR3 length equals 13 residues. V was clipped by 7 bases and J by 11 bases; unmatched bases: 12. The CDR3 region is CASNPLGQDSAFF. In DNA, the CDR3 is TGTGCCAGCAATCCCCTGGGACAGGATAGCGCTTTCTTT.

This clonotype was recorded many times. The chain couples TRBV20-1 to TRBJ2-3, with D possibly matching TRBD1 (5 bases). The CDR3 runs to 15 residues. The V gene lost 4 bases and the J gene lost 7 bases, with 21 bases spanning the gap. CDR1 is DFQATT, CDR2 SNEGSKA, per germline (reference sequence). The CDR3 reads CSAKSPGAGPYTQYF. Written as DNA, the CDR3 is TGCAGTGCTAAAAGTCCAGGCGCAGGGCCTTATACGCAGTATTTT.